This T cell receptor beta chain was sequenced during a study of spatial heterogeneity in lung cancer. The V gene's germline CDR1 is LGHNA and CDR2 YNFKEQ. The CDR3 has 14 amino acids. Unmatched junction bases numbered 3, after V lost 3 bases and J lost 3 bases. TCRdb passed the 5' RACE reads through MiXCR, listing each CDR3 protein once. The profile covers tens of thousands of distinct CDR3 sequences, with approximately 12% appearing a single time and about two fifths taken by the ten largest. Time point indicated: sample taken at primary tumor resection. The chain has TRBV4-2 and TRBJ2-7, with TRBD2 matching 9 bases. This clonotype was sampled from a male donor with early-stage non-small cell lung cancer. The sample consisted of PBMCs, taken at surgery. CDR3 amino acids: CASSHQAGGYEQYF. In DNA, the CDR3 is TGTGCCAGCAGCCACCAAGCGGGGGGCTACGAGCAGTACTTC.